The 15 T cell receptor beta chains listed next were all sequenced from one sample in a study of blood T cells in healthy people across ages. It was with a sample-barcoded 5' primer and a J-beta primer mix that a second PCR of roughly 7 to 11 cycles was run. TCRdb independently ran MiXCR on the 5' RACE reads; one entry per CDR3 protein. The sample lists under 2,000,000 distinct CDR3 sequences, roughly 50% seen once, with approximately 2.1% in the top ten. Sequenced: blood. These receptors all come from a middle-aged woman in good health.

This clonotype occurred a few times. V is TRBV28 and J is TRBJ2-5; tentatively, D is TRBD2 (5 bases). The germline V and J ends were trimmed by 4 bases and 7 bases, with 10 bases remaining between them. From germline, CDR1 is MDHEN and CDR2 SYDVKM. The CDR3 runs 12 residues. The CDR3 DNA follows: TGTGCCAGCAGTTATGCCGAGGGGACCCAGTACTTC. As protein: CASSYAEGTQYF. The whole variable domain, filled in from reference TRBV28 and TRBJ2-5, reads DVKVTQSSRYLVKRTGEKVFLECVQDMDHENMFWYRQDPGLGLRLIYFSYDVKMKEKGDIPEGYSVSREKKERFSLILESASTNQTSMYLCASSYAEGTQYFGPGTRLLVL.

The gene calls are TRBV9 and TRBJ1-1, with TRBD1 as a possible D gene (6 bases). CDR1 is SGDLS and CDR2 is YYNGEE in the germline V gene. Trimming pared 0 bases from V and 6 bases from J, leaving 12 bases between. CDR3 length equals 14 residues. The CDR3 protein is CASSVVQEGAEAFF. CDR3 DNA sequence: TGTGCCAGCAGCGTAGTCCAGGAGGGGGCTGAAGCTTTCTTT.

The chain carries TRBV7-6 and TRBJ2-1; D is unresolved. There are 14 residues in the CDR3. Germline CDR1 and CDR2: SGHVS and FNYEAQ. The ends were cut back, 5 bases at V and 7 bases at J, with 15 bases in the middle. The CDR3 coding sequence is TGTGCCAGCAGCGTATCTTCCCTAAGGAATGAGCAGTTCTTC. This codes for CASSVSSLRNEQFF.

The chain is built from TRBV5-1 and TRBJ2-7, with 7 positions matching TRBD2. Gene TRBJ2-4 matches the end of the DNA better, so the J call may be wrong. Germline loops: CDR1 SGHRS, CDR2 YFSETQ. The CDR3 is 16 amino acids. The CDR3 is CASSRLASGGENIQYF. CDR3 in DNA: TGCGCCAGCAGCCGGCTGGCTAGTGGGGGGGAAAACATTCAGTACTTC.

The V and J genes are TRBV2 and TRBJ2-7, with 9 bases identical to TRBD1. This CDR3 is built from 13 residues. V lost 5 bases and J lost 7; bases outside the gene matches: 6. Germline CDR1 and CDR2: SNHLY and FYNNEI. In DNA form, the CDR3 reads TGTGCCAGCAGTTACAGGGGGCCGGGGGAGCAGTACTTC. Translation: CASSYRGPGEQYF.

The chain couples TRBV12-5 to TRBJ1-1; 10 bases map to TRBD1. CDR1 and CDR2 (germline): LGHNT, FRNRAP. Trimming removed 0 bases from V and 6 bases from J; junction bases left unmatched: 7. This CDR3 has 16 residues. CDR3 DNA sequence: TGTGCTAGTGGTTTGGTACTGGACAGGGGGATCTCTGAAGCTTTCTTT. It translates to CASGLVLDRGISEAFF.

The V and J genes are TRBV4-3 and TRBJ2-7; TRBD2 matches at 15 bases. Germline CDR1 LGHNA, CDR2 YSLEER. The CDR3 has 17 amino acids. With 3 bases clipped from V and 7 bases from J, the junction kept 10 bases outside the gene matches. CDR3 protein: CASSHAWTSGGAIEQYF. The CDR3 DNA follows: TGCGCCAGCAGCCATGCCTGGACTAGCGGGGGGGCTATTGAGCAGTACTTC.

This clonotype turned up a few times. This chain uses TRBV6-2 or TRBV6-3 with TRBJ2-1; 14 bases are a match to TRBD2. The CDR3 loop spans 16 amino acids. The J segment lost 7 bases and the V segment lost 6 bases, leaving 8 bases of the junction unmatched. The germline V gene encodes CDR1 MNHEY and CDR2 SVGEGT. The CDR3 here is CASSLRLAGGPNEQFF. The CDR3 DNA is TGTGCCAGCAGCCTCCGACTAGCGGGGGGGCCAAATGAGCAGTTCTTC.

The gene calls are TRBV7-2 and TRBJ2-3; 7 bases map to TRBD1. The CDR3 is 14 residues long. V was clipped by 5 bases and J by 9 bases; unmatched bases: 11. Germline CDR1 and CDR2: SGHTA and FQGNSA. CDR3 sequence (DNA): TGTGCCAGCAGCCCTGGGACAGTTCTTCAGACGCAGTATTTT. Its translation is CASSPGTVLQTQYF.

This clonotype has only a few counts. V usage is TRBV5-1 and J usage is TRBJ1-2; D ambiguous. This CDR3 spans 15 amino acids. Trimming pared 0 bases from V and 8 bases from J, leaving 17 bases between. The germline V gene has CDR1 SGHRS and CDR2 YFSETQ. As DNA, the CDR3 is TGCGCCAGCAGCTTGGCTACGGCCCGGGTAAAGGGCTACACCTTC. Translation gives CASSLATARVKGYTF.

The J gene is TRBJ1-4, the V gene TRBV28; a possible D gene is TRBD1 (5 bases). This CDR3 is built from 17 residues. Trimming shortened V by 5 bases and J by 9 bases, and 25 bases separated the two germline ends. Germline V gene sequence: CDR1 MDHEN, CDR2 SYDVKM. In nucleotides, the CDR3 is TGTGCCAGCAGTCCTTATTCGCGGGGACTGACATTCAAAAAACTGTTTTTT. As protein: CASSPYSRGLTFKKLFF.

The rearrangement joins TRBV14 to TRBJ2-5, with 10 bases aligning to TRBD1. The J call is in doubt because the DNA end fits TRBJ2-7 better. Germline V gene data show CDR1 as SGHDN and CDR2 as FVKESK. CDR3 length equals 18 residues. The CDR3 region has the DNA TGTGCCAGCAGCCAAGATCGACTCCGGGACAGGGGCTTCGGCGAGCAGTACTTC. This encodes CASSQDRLRDRGFGEQYF.

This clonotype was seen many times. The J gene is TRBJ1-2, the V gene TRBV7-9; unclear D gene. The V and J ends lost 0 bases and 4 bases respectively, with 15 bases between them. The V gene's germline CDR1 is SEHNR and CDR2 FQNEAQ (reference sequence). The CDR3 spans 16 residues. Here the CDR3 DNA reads TGTGCCAGCAGCTTAGCCGGGGTCGAGACTGGCTATGGCTACACCTTC. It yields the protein CASSLAGVETGYGYTF. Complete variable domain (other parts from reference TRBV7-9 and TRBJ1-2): DTGVSQNPRHKITKRGQNVTFRCDPISEHNRLYWYRQTLGQGPEFLTYFQNEAQLEKSRLLSDRFSAERPKGSFSTLEIQRTEQGDSAMYLCASSLAGVETGYGYTFGSGTRLTVV.

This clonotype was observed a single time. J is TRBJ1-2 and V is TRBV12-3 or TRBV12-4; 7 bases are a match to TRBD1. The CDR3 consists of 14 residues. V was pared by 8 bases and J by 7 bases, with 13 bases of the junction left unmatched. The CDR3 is CASGFLDRDGGYTF. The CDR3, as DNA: TGTGCCAGCGGATTCCTTGACAGGGACGGTGGCTACACCTTC.

DNA for the CDR3: TGTGCCAGCAGCTTAGGGGACCTCGGGCGACACAATGAGCAGTTCTTC. Protein sequence: CASSLGDLGRHNEQFF. The gene calls are TRBV7-9 and TRBJ2-1; D is possibly TRBD1 or TRBD2 (5 bases each). Germline CDR1 SEHNR, CDR2 FQNEAQ (reference sequence). This CDR3 has 16 residues. V lost 1 base and J 5 bases, leaving 15 bases between the germline ends.